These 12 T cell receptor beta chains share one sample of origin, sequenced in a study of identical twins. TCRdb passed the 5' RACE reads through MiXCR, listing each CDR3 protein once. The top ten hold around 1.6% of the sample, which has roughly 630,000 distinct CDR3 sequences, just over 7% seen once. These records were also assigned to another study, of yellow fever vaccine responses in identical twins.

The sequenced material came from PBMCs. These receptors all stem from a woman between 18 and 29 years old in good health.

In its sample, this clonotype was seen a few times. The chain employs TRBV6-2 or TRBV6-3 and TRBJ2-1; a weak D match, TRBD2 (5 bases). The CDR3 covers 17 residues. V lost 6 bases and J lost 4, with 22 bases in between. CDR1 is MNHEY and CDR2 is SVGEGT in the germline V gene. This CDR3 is CASSKPSSLTKYNEQFF. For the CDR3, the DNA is TGTGCCAGCAGCAAACCCTCTAGCCTTACTAAATACAATGAGCAGTTCTTC.

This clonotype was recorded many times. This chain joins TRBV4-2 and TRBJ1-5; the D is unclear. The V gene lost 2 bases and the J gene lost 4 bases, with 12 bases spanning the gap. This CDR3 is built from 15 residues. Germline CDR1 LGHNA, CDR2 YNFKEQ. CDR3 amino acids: CASSQSSGMNQPQHF. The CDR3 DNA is TGTGCCAGCAGCCAATCTTCCGGGATGAATCAGCCCCAGCATTTT.

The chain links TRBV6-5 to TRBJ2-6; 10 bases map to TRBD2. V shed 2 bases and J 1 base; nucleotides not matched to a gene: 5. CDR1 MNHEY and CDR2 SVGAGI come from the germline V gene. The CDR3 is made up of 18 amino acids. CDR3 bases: TGTGCCAGCAGTTACCGGACTAGCGGAACTTCTGGGGCCAACGTCCTGACTTTC. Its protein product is CASSYRTSGTSGANVLTF.

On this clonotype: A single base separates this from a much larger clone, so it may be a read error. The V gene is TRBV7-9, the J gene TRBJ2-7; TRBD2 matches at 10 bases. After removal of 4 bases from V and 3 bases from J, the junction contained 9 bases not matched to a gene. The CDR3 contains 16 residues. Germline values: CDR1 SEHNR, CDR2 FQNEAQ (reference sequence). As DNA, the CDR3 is TGTGCCAGCAGCTCATGGCCGGGACTAGCGTACTACGAGCAGTACTTC. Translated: CASSSWPGLAYYEQYF.

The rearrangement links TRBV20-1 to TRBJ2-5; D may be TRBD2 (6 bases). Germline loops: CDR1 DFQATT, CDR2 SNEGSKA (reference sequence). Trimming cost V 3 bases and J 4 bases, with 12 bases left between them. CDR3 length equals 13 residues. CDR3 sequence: CSASPTSVETQYF. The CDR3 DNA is TGCAGTGCTAGCCCGACTAGTGTAGAGACCCAGTACTTC.

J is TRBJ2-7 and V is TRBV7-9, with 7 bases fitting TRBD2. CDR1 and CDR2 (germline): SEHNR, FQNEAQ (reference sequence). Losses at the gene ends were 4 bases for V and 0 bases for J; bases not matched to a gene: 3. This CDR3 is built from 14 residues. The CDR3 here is CASSSRGVSYEQYF. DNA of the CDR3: TGTGCCAGCAGCTCCCGGGGGGTCTCCTACGAGCAGTACTTC.

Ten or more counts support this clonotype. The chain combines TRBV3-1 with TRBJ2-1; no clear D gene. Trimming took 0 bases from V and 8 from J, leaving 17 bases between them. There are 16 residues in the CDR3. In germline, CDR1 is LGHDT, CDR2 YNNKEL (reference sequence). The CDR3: CASSQDLERVNDEQFF. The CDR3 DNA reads TGTGCCAGCAGCCAAGATCTTGAGCGAGTCAATGATGAGCAGTTCTTC.

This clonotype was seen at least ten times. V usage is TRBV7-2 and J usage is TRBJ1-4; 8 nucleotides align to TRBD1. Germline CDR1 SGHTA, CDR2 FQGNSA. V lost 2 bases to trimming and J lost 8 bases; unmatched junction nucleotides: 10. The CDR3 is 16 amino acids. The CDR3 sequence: CASSLYRGQGGEKLFF. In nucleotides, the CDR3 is TGTGCCAGCAGCTTATATCGAGGACAGGGTGGGGAAAAACTGTTTTTT.

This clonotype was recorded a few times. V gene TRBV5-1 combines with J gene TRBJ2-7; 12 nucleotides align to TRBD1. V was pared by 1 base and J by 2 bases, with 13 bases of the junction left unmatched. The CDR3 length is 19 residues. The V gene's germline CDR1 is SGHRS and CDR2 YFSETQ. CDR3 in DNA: TGCGCCAGCAGCTTGTCGGTGGGTACCAGGGACAGGGGGCCCTACGAGCAGTACGTC. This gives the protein CASSLSVGTRDRGPYEQYV.

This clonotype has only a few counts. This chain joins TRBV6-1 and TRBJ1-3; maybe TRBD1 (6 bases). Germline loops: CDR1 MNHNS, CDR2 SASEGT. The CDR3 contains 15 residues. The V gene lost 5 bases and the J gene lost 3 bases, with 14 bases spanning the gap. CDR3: CASSLTVQGGNTIYF. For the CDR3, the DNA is TGTGCCAGCAGTCTCACCGTACAGGGTGGAAACACCATATATTTT.

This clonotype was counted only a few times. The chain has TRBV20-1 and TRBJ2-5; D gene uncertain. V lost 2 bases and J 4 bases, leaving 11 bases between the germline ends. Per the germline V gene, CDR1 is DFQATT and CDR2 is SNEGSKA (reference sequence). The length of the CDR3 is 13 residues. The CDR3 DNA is TGCAGTGCTAGAAGGTCGGTTGGAGAGACCCAGTACTTC. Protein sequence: CSARRSVGETQYF.

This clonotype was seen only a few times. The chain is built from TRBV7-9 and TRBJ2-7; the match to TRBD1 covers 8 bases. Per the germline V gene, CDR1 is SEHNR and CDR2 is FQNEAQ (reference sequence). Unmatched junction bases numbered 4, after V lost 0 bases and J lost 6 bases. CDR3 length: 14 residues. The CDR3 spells CASSLAQGAVEQYV. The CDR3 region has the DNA TGTGCCAGCAGCTTAGCGCAGGGGGCCGTCGAGCAGTACGTC.